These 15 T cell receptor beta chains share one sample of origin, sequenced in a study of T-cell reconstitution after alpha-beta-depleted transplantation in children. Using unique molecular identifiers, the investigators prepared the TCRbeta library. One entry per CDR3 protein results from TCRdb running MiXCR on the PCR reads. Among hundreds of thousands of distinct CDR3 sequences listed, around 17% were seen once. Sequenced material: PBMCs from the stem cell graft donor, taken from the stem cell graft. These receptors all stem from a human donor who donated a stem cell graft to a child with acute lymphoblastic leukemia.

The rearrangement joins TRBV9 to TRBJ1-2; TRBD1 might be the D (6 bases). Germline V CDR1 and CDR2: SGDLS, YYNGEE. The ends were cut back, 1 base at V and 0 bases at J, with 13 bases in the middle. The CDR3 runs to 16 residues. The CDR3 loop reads CASSVTGFSSNYGYTF. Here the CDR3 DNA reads TGTGCCAGCAGCGTAACAGGGTTTTCCTCTAACTATGGCTACACCTTC.

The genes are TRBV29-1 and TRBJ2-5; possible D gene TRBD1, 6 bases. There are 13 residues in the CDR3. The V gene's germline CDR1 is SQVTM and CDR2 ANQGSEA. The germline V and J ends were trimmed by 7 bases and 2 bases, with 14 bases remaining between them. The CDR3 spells CSAVTGDQETQYF. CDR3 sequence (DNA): TGCAGCGCGGTGACAGGAGATCAAGAGACCCAGTACTTC.

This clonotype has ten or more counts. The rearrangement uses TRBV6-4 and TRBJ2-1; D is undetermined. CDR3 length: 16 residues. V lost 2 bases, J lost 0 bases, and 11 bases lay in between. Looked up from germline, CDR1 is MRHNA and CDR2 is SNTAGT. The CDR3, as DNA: TGTGCCAGCAGTGACGGGCTATCGAGCTCCTACAATGAGCAGTTCTTC. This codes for CASSDGLSSSYNEQFF.

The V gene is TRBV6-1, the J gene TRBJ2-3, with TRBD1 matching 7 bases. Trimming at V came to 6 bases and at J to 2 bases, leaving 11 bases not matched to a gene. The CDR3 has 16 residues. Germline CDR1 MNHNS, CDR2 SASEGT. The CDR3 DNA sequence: TGTGCCAGCAGAGACCCTACAGGGGACCCCACAGATACGCAGTATTTT. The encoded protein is CASRDPTGDPTDTQYF.

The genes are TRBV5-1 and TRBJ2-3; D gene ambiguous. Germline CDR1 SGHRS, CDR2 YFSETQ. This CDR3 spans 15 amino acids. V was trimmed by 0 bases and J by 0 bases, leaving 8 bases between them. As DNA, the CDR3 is TGCGCCAGCAGCTTGGTGGTTGACAGCACAGATACGCAGTATTTT. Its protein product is CASSLVVDSTDTQYF.

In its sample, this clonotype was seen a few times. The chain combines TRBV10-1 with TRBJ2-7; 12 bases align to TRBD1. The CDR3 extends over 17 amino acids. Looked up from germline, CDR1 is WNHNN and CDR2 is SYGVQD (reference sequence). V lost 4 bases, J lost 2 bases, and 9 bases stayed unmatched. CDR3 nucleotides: TGCGCCAGCAGTGGTGTCGGGACAGGGGGCAAGGCCTACGAGCAGTACTTC. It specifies CASSGVGTGGKAYEQYF.

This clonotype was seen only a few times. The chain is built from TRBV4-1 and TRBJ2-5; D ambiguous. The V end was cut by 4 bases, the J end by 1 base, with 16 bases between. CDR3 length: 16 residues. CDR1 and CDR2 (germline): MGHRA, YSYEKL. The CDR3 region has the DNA TGCGCCAGCAGCCCGGATTCGCCGGACGGCCAAGAGACCCAGTACTTC. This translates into CASSPDSPDGQETQYF.

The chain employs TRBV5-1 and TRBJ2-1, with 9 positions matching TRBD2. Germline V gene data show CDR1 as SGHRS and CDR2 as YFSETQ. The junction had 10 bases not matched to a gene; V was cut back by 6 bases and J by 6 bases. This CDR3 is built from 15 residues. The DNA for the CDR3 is TGCGCCAGCAAGGTACTAGCGGGTGCTGTCAATGAGCAGTTCTTC. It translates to CASKVLAGAVNEQFF. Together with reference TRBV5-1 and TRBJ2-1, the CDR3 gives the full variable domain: KAGVTQTPRYLIKTRGQQVTLSCSPISGHRSVSWYQQTPGQGLQFLFEYFSETQRNKGNFPGRFSGRQFSNSRSEMNVSTLELGDSALYLCASKVLAGAVNEQFFGPGTRLTVL.

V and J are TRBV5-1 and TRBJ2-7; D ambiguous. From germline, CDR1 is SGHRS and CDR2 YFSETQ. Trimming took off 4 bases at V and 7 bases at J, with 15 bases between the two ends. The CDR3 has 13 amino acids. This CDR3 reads CASSKSPGYEQYF. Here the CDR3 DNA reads TGCGCCAGCAGCAAATCACCCGGGTATGAGCAGTACTTC.

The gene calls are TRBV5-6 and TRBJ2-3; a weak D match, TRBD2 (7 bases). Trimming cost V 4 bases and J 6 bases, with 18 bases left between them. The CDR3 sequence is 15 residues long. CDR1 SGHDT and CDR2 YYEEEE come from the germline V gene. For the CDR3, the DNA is TGTGCCAGCAGCCCGCTCCGGGGGGCGGGCGATACGCAGTATTTT. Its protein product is CASSPLRGAGDTQYF.

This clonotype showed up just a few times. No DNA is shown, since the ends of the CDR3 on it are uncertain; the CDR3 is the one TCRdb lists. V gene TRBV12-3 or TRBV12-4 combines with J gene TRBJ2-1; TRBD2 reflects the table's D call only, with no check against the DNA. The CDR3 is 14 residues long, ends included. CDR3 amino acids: CASSLGLAASGQGF.

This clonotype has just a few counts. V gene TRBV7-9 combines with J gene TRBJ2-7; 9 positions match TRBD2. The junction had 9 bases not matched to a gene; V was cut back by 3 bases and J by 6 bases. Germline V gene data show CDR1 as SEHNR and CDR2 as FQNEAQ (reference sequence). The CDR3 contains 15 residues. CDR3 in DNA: TGTGCCAGCAGCTTTATGACTAGCGGCGGGGGCGAGCAGTACTTC. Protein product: CASSFMTSGGGEQYF.

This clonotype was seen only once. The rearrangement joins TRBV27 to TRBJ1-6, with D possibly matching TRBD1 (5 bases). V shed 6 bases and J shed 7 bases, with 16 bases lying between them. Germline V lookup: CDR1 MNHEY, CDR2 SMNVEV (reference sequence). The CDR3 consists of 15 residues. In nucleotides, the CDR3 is TGTGCCAGCAGATTAGGGACCGTCCTAAATTCACCCCTCCACTTT. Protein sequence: CASRLGTVLNSPLHF.

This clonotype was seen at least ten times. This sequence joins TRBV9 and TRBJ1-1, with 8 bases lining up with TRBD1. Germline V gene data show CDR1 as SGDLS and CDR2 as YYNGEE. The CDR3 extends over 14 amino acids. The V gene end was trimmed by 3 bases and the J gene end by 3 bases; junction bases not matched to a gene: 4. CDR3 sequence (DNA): TGTGCCAGCAGCGCTAAACAGGGGGACACTGAAGCTTTCTTT. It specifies CASSAKQGDTEAFF.

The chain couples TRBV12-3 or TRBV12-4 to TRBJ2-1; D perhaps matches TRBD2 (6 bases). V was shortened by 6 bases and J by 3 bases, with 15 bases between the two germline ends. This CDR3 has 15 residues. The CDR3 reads CASSLPGLCYNEQFF. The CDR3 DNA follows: TGTGCCAGCAGCCTACCGGGACTTTGCTACAATGAGCAGTTCTTC.